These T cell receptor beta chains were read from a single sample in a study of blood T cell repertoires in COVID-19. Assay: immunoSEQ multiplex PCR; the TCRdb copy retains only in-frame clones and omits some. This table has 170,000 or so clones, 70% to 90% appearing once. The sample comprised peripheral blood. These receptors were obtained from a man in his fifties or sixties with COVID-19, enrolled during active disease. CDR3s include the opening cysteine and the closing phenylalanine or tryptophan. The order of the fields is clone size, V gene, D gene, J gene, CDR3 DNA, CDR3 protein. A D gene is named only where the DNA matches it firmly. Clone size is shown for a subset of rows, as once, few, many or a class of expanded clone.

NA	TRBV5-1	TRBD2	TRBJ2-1	TGCGCCAGCAGCTTGTCGACTAGCGGGGCCTACAATGAGCAGTTCTTC	CASSLSTSGAYNEQFF
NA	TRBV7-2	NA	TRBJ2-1	TGTGCCAGCAGCAGGGGGAGCTCCTACAATGAGCAGTTCTTC	CASSRGSSYNEQFF
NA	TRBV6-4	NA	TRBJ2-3	TGTGCCAGCAGTCAACAGGGTGACGGGATAGATACGCAGTATTTT	CASSQQGDGIDTQYF
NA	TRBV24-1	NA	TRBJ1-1	TGTGCCACCCGCGGGACGGTGAACACTGAAGCTTTCTTT	CATRGTVNTEAFF
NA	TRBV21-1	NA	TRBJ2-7	TGTGCCAGCAGCAATACCGGGAATGAGGACGAGCAGTACTTC	CASSNTGNEDEQYF
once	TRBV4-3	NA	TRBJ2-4	TGCGCCAGCAGCCAAGTCCTCAGGGATCAACTAGCCAAAAACATTCAGTACTTC	CASSQVLRDQLAKNIQYF
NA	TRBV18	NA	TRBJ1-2	TGTGCCAGCTCACCACCCACAACCATCTATGGCTACACCTTC	CASSPPTTIYGYTF
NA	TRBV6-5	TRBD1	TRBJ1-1	TGTGCCAGCACCACAGGGGGGACACCGAACACTGAAGCTTTCTTT	CASTTGGTPNTEAFF
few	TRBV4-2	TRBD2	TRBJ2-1	TGTGCCAGCAGCCAAGTAGGCAGCGGGGCCGACAATGAGCAGTTCTTC	CASSQVGSGADNEQFF
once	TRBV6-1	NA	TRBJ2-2	TGTGCCAGCAGTGAGTTCGTTTCGGCCGGGGAGCTGTTTTTT	CASSEFVSAGELFF
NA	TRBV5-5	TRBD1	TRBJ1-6	TGTGCCAGCTTGCAGGGACAGTCGAATTCACCCCTCCACTTT	CASLQGQSNSPLHF
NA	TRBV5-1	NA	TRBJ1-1	TGCGCCAGCAGCCGGGACATGAACACTGAAGCTTTCTTT	CASSRDMNTEAFF
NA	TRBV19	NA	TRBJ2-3	TGTGCCAGTAGGAAGAATCAGCTAGCGTCTAGCACAGATACGCAGTATTTT	CASRKNQLASSTDTQYF
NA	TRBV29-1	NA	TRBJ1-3	TGCAGCGTTGGGGGAGGGACTGGAAACACCATATATTTT	CSVGGGTGNTIYF
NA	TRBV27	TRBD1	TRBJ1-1	TGTGCCAGCAGTTTGGCAACAGGGGGGACTGAAGCTTTCTTT	CASSLATGGTEAFF
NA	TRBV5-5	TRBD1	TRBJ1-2	TGTGCCAGCAGCTCGGGACAGGGGGCATTCTATGGCTACACCTTC	CASSSGQGAFYGYTF
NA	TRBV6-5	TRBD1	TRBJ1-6	TGTGCCAGCAGAGACAGGGGACACGGGGATTCACCCCTCCACTTT	CASRDRGHGDSPLHF
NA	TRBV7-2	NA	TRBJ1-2	TGTGCCAGCAGCTTAGGGGGCCCGGATAGGGGTTATGGCTACACCTTC	CASSLGGPDRGYGYTF
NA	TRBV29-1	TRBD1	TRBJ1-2	TGCAGCGCCGCAACAGGGGGTGTAACCTACTATGGCTACACCTTC	CSAATGGVTYYGYTF
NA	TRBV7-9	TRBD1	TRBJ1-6	TGTGCCAGCAGCTCGGGACAGAATAATTCACCCCTCCACTTT	CASSSGQNNSPLHF
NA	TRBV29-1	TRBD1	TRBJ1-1	TGCAGCGTTGGGATGAGACAGGGCACTGAAGCTTTCTTT	CSVGMRQGTEAFF
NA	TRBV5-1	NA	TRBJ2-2	TGCGCCAGCAACGGTGGTAGGAACACCGGGGAGCTGTTTTTT	CASNGGRNTGELFF
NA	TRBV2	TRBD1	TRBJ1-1	TGTGCCAGCAGTGAATCGGGGACAGGGCACACTGAAGCTTTCTTT	CASSESGTGHTEAFF
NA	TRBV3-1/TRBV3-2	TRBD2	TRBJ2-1	TGTGCCAGCAGCCACGGCCTAGCGGGGGCCAGCTCCTACAATGAGCAGTTCTTC	CASSHGLAGASSYNEQFF
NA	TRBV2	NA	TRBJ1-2	TGTGCCAGCAGTCCGGCGGGGACCAACTATGGCTACACCTTC	CASSPAGTNYGYTF
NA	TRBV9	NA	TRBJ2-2	TGTGCCAGCAGCGTAGAACTTCATACCGGGGAGCTGTTTTTT	CASSVELHTGELFF
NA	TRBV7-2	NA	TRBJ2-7	TGTGCCAGCAGCTTAGGAAACGAGGGTACCTACGAGCAGTACTTC	CASSLGNEGTYEQYF
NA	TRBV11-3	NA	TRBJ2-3	TGTGCCAGCAGTCTGGGAAGGGGGACCATAACAGATACGCAGTATTTT	CASSLGRGTITDTQYF
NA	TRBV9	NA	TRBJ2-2	TGTGCCAGCAGCGGACACACTCTTAACACCGGGGAGCTGTTTTTT	CASSGHTLNTGELFF
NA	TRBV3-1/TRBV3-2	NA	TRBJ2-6	TGTGCCAGCAGCCAAGGGAGACAGGACTCTGGGGCCAACGTCCTGACTTTC	CASSQGRQDSGANVLTF
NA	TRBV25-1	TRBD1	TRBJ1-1	TGTGCCAGCCAAAGAACAGGGGGCATCACTGAAGCTTTCTTT	CASQRTGGITEAFF
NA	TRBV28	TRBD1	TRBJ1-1	TGTGCCAGCACTCTTTCCAGGGGGCAGGCTGAAGCTTTCTTT	CASTLSRGQAEAFF
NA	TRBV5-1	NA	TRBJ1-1	TGCGCCAGCAGCTTGCGGACAGCGAACACTGAAGCTTTCTTT	CASSLRTANTEAFF
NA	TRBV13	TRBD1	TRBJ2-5	TGTGCCAGCAGCTTAGGCGGACAGGGGATGGAGACCCAGTACTTC	CASSLGGQGMETQYF
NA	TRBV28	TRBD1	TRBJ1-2	TGTGCCAGCAGTTTAGAGTCTCGGACAGGTTATGGCTACACCTTC	CASSLESRTGYGYTF
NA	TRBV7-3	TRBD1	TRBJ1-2	TGTGCCAGCAGCTTAACCGGTGGACAGGGTGTAGATGGCTACACCTTC	CASSLTGGQGVDGYTF
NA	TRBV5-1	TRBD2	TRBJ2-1	TGCGCCAGCAGCTTGAGCGGGGGCCTTAATGAGCAGTTCTTC	CASSLSGGLNEQFF
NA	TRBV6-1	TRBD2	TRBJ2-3	TGTGCCAGCAGTGAAACTGGGACTAGCGGGGGCCGTAACACAGATACGCAGTATTTT	CASSETGTSGGRNTDTQYF
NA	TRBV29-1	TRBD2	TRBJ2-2	TGCAGCGTTGTAACGGGGGGGAACACCGGGGAGCTGTTTTTT	CSVVTGGNTGELFF